This note documents a single TCR beta chain sequence. Its cognate antigen is unknown. MiXCR was run by TCRdb on the 5' RACE reads, yielding one entry per CDR3 protein. The profile shows around 390,000 distinct CDR3 sequences, approximately 15% of them singletons. The data originate from a study of T-cell memory formation after mild COVID-19. Study outcomes and limitations: Of the contracting clones, CD4+ ones lay mainly in CM and EM, and CD8+ ones in EMRA. Clones shrinking from day 15 to 85 showed even CD4/CD8 mixes; later expanders tilted CD4+. Whether day 37 second-wave clones are SARS-CoV-2-specific was not confirmed. Pre-infection memory contained some responding clones, which suggested that cross-reactive memory had joined.

From germline, CDR1 is SGHAT and CDR2 FQNNGV. V lost 6 bases, J lost 6 bases, and 15 bases lay in between. The CDR3 spans 14 residues. Sequencing used PBMCs or a T cell subset sorted from them (not recorded which). This TCR derives from a man between 18 and 29 years old who had mild COVID-19 (a few samples of this study predate the infection). Cell type and time point are not known. The chain joins TRBV11-2 to TRBJ2-1; tentatively, D is TRBD1 (6 bases). CDR3 sequence (DNA): TGTGCCAGCAGATTAAACAGGGATGGCAATGAGCAGTTCTTC. Amino acid sequence: CASRLNRDGNEQFF.